Below, 21 T cell receptor beta chains from the same sample are listed, as sequenced in a study of response to subunit inactivated influenza vaccine (dated by TCRdb to 2016 to 2019). Library generation was performed with RT-PCR. Sequencing was performed on an Illumina HiSeq 2500. TCRdb reanalyzed the raw reads on its own, using fastp at Q25 for trimming and MiXCR for clone calling, and kept in-frame beta chains. Merged by CDR3 protein, the rows form single entries marked with the most common genes and DNA. In all, the sample holds hundreds of thousands of distinct CDR3 sequences, and about 25% of those were seen once. The ten largest clones capture around 2% of the sample. The sequencing here drew on CD4+ T cells sorted from PBMCs, taken roughly 5 days after vaccination. The receptors derive from a man between 45 and 60 years old who received an inactivated influenza vaccine. Donor details come from another sample of the same person, matched by shared clones.

This clonotype was detected ten times or more. The genes are TRBV5-6 and TRBJ2-1; no clear D. Germline V gene sequence: CDR1 SGHDT, CDR2 YYEEEE. Trimming took 0 bases from V and 2 from J, leaving 9 bases between them. The CDR3 sequence is 15 residues long. The DNA of the CDR3 is TGTGCCAGCAGCTTGGTGGCGGATACCTACAATGAGCAGTTCTTC. This encodes CASSLVADTYNEQFF.

This clonotype was counted a few times. J is TRBJ2-1 and V is TRBV29-1; 9 bases match TRBD1. The CDR3 contains 12 residues. Germline values: CDR1 SQVTM, CDR2 ANQGSEA. The V and J ends lost 7 bases and 7 bases, in that order; junction bases with no gene match: 5. CDR3 residues: CSANRGPNEQFF. The CDR3 bases are TGCAGCGCCAACAGGGGGCCTAATGAGCAGTTCTTC.

V is TRBV5-1 and J is TRBJ1-6; tentative D call: TRBD1 (5 bases). The CDR3 extends over 17 amino acids. V lost 5 bases, J lost 0 bases, and 15 bases lay in between. Germline V lookup: CDR1 SGHRS, CDR2 YFSETQ. The CDR3 DNA reads as TGCGCCAGCAGACCCGGGACGGAGAGCTCCTATAATTCACCCCTCCACTTT. Residues: CASRPGTESSYNSPLHF. The full variable domain, in which reference TRBV5-1 and TRBJ1-6 provide the parts outside the CDR3, is KAGVTQTPRYLIKTRGQQVTLSCSPISGHRSVSWYQQTPGQGLQFLFEYFSETQRNKGNFPGRFSGRQFSNSRSEMNVSTLELGDSALYLCASRPGTESSYNSPLHFGNGTRLTVT.

The chain employs TRBV6-2 or TRBV6-3 and TRBJ2-5, with TRBD2 identical over 7 bases. CDR3 size: 16 residues. The germline V gene encodes CDR1 MNHEY and CDR2 SVGEGT. V dropped 2 bases and J dropped 0; count of bases not matched to a gene: 6. The CDR3 DNA follows: TGTGCCAGCAGTTACGGGCGCGGGGGATACCAAGAGACCCAGTACTTC. Its translation: CASSYGRGGYQETQYF.

The gene calls are TRBV5-1 and TRBJ2-3; tentative D call: TRBD1 (5 bases). The V end was cut by 1 base, the J end by 1 base, with 10 bases between. This CDR3 region has 15 residues. Germline V gene data show CDR1 as SGHRS and CDR2 as YFSETQ. DNA for the CDR3: TGCGCCAGCAGCTTGCTGGGGCAGCGCACAGATACGCAGTATTTT. This encodes CASSLLGQRTDTQYF.

This clonotype occurred many times. The chain carries TRBV12-3 or TRBV12-4 and TRBJ2-7, with a weak D call TRBD1 (5 bases). The CDR3 covers 13 residues. Trimming cost V 3 bases and J 7 bases, with 13 bases left between them. The CDR3 nucleotides read TGTGCCAGCAGTTTCCCAGGGCTGGGGGAGCAGTACTTC. Translating it yields CASSFPGLGEQYF.

The table lists this clonotype with a count of one. V is TRBV3-1 and J is TRBJ2-7; D might be TRBD1 (5 bases). This CDR3 is 15 amino acids long. CDR1 and CDR2 from the germline V gene are LGHDT and YNNKEL (reference sequence). Trimming removed 0 bases at V and 7 bases at J, with 16 bases between. The CDR3 protein is CASSQEGTGSREQYF. The CDR3 DNA reads as TGTGCCAGCAGCCAAGAGGGAACAGGATCTCGTGAGCAGTACTTC.

This chain links TRBV20-1 with TRBJ2-1; 9 positions agree with TRBD2. The trim removed 3 bases at V and 0 bases at J, leaving 6 bases unmatched. The germline V gene encodes CDR1 DFQATT and CDR2 SNEGSKA (reference sequence). This CDR3 comprises 16 residues. DNA for the CDR3: TGCAGTGCTAGGACTAGCGGAGGACACTCCTACAATGAGCAGTTCTTC. Its translation is CSARTSGGHSYNEQFF.

The J gene is TRBJ2-7, the V gene TRBV6-5; D may be TRBD1 (6 bases). The ends were cut back, 2 bases at V and 0 bases at J, with 14 bases in the middle. Germline-derived CDR1 and CDR2 are MNHEY and SVGAGI. The CDR3 length is 16 residues. The CDR3 protein is CASSYGVQGISYEQYF. The CDR3 coding sequence is TGTGCCAGCAGTTACGGAGTTCAGGGGATCTCCTACGAGCAGTACTTC.

The gene calls are TRBV7-2 and TRBJ1-5; D is unresolved. V was shortened by 0 bases and J by 2 bases, with 8 bases between the two germline ends. Germline lookup yields CDR1 SGHTA and CDR2 FQGNSA. The CDR3 runs 15 residues. The CDR3 spells CASSLAAGRNQPQHF. The CDR3 coding sequence is TGTGCCAGCAGCTTAGCTGCGGGTCGCAATCAGCCCCAGCATTTT.

This clonotype came up a few times. The chain recombines TRBV20-1 with TRBJ2-1; possibly TRBD2 for D (6 bases). V was cut by 5 bases and J by 0 bases, with 17 bases left in between. Germline lookup yields CDR1 DFQATT and CDR2 SNEGSKA (reference sequence). The CDR3 sequence is 16 residues long. The CDR3 DNA sequence: TGCAGTGCTTCTAGTAAGCGGGCCAGCTCCTACAATGAGCAGTTCTTC. As protein: CSASSKRASSYNEQFF.

Ten or more counts support this clonotype. V usage is TRBV20-1 and J usage is TRBJ2-1; 7 nucleotides agree with TRBD2. The CDR3 is 16 residues long. V was clipped by 3 bases and J by 0 bases; unmatched bases: 8. CDR1 is DFQATT, CDR2 SNEGSKA, per germline (reference sequence). CDR3 in amino acids: CSASLYGRHSYNEQFF. The CDR3 nucleotides are TGCAGTGCTAGCCTATACGGGAGGCACTCCTACAATGAGCAGTTCTTC.

The genes are TRBV28 and TRBJ2-1; 12 bases map to TRBD2. The germline V gene encodes CDR1 MDHEN and CDR2 SYDVKM. Germline trimming cut 10 bases from V and 10 bases from J; bases unmatched to any gene: 8. The CDR3 is 13 amino acids. CDR3 coding DNA: TGTGCCACAAGGACTAGCGGGGCCTCGGAGCAGTTCTTC. This translates into CATRTSGASEQFF.

In this sample, this clonotype turned up a few times. The J gene is TRBJ2-7, the V gene TRBV3-1; the D is unclear. There are 14 residues in the CDR3. Germline V gene lookup returns CDR1 LGHDT and CDR2 YNNKEL (reference sequence). V shed 1 base and J shed 7 bases, with 14 bases lying between them. DNA for the CDR3: TGTGCCAGCAGCCAAGGGCCCTGGCTTTTAGAGCAGTACTTC. Amino acid sequence: CASSQGPWLLEQYF.

The rearrangement links TRBV13 to TRBJ2-5, with 14 bases fitting TRBD2. After removal of 5 bases from V and 6 bases from J, the junction contained 8 bases not matched to a gene. CDR3 size: 16 residues. Germline V gene data show CDR1 as PRHDT and CDR2 as FYEKMQ (reference sequence). The CDR3 spells CASSAGLAGVEKTQYF. The CDR3 coding sequence is TGTGCCAGCAGCGCGGGACTAGCGGGGGTTGAAAAGACCCAGTACTTC. Full variable domain (remainder filled in from reference TRBV13 and TRBJ2-5): AAGVIQSPRHLIKEKRETATLKCYPIPRHDTVYWYQQGPGQDPQFLISFYEKMQSDKGSIPDRFSAQQFSDYHSELNMSSLELGDSALYFCASSAGLAGVEKTQYFGPGTRLLVL.

This clonotype was counted between two and nine times. This rearrangement joins TRBV6-4 to TRBJ1-1; D perhaps matches TRBD1 (5 bases). The CDR3 consists of 15 residues. CDR1 is MRHNA and CDR2 is SNTAGT in the germline V gene. Trimming took off 2 bases at V and 4 bases at J, with 14 bases between the two ends. The CDR3 is CASSDPGRATTEAFF. CDR3 nucleotide sequence: TGTGCCAGCAGTGACCCCGGCAGGGCGACCACTGAAGCTTTCTTT.

CDR3 region: CSARGSTGRSEAFF. CDR3 bases: TGCAGTGCTAGAGGGTCTACGGGGCGGAGTGAAGCTTTCTTT. The rearrangement links TRBV20-1 to TRBJ1-1, with a tentative D call TRBD1 (5 bases). V shed 1 base and J shed 7 bases, with 16 bases lying between them. The CDR3 covers 14 residues. Germline lookup yields CDR1 DFQATT and CDR2 SNEGSKA (reference sequence).

This clonotype has more than one count but fewer than ten. The chain joins TRBV5-1 to TRBJ1-6; perhaps TRBD1 as D (6 bases). The germline V gene encodes CDR1 SGHRS and CDR2 YFSETQ. The CDR3 is 15 amino acids. Trimming stripped 4 bases from V and 10 bases from J, with 18 bases between. The CDR3 loop is CASSGTGHEGSPLHF. CDR3 nucleotides: TGCGCCAGCAGCGGGACGGGACATGAAGGATCACCCCTCCACTTT. Full variable domain (rest looked up from reference TRBV5-1 and TRBJ1-6): KAGVTQTPRYLIKTRGQQVTLSCSPISGHRSVSWYQQTPGQGLQFLFEYFSETQRNKGNFPGRFSGRQFSNSRSEMNVSTLELGDSALYLCASSGTGHEGSPLHFGNGTRLTVT.

The gene calls are TRBV6-2 or TRBV6-3 and TRBJ1-6, with D uncertain. With 6 bases removed from V and 7 bases from J, the gap between germline ends came to 7 bases. The germline CDR1 and CDR2 sequences are MNHEY and SVGEGT. The CDR3 covers 12 residues. The CDR3 loop is CASRDGNSPLHF. In DNA, the CDR3 is TGTGCCAGCAGAGACGGAAATTCACCCCTCCACTTT.

This chain connects TRBV20-1 to TRBJ1-4; the D is unclear. Trimming removed 4 bases from V and 0 bases from J, with 9 bases in between. Germline V lookup: CDR1 DFQATT, CDR2 SNEGSKA (reference sequence). There are 14 residues in the CDR3. Here the CDR3 DNA reads TGCAGTGCTATAGGATCTGCAACTAATGAAAAACTGTTTTTT. As protein: CSAIGSATNEKLFF.

V gene TRBV20-1 combines with J gene TRBJ2-1, with D maybe TRBD2 (5 bases). Trimming removed 4 bases at V and 7 bases at J, with 8 bases between. The CDR3 has 11 residues. Germline loops: CDR1 DFQATT, CDR2 SNEGSKA (reference sequence). CDR3 DNA: TGCAGTGCTACGAGGGCAAATGAGCAGTTCTTC. Protein sequence: CSATRANEQFF.